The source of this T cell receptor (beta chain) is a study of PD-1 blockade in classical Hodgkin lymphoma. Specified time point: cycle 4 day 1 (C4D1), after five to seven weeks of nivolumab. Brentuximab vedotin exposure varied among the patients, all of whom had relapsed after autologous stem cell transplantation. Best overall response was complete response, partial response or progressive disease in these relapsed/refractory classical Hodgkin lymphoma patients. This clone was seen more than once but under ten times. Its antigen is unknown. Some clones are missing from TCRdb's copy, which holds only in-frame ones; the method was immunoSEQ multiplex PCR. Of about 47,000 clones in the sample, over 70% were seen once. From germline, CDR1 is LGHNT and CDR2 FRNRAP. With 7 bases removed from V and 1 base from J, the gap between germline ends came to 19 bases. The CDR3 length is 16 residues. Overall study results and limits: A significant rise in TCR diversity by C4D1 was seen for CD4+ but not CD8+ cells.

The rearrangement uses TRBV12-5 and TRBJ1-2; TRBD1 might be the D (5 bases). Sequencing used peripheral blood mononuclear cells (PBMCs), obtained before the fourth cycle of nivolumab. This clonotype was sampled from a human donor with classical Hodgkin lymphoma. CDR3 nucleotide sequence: TGTGCTAGTGCCCCCCCCGGCTGGCAGGGTAACTATGGCTACACCTTC. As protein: CASAPPGWQGNYGYTF.